This T cell receptor beta chain was captured in a study of T cell changes during pregnancy in multiple sclerosis. Germline lookup yields CDR1 SGHRS and CDR2 YFSETQ. V lost 0 bases to trimming and J lost 0 bases, with 13 bases between them. The CDR3 length is 17 residues. Data came from immunoSEQ multiplex PCR; TCRdb stores just in-frame clones and leaves some out. Among approximately 100,000 clones listed, 91% were seen once. The clonotype was recovered from a female donor with multiple sclerosis, enrolled in a pregnancy study. The gene calls are TRBV5-1 and TRBJ1-3, with D possibly matching TRBD1 (6 bases). The sequenced sample was peripheral blood, obtained before pregnancy. The CDR3 sequence is CASSLGKTGHSGNTIYF. The DNA of the CDR3 is TGCGCCAGCAGCTTGGGGAAAACAGGGCACTCTGGAAACACCATATATTTT.